These 15 T cell receptor beta chains were all obtained from the same sample, sequenced in a study of CD8 T cells in Susac syndrome. RNA totalling about 0.45 to 1 ug underwent reverse transcription with random hexamers. Using its own MiXCR run on the immunoSEQ multiplex PCR reads, TCRdb lists one record per CDR3 protein. The table includes some 130,000 distinct CDR3 sequences, just under 95% detected once. The sample consisted of CD8+ T cells from PBMCs. These receptor sequences come from a human donor with Susac syndrome.

The chain carries TRBV28 and TRBJ1-5; D may be TRBD1 (5 bases). Germline CDR1 and CDR2: MDHEN and SYDVKM. Between the trimmed V and J ends, which lost 8 bases and 5 bases, there was a span of 16 bases. The CDR3 is 14 amino acids. The CDR3 is CASGAGEGYQPQHF. CDR3 sequence (DNA): TGTGCCAGCGGGGCGGGGGAGGGCTATCAGCCCCAGCATTTT.

This clonotype was observed a single time. The V gene is TRBV27, the J gene TRBJ2-4; D not certain. This CDR3 contains 13 residues. Germline CDR1 reads MNHEY; CDR2 reads SMNVEV (reference sequence). Trimming shortened V by 5 bases and J by 7 bases, and 12 bases separated the two germline ends. CDR3: CASSSAIQNIQYF. The CDR3 nucleotides are TGTGCCAGCAGTAGTGCGATTCAGAACATTCAGTACTTC.

The rearrangement joins TRBV7-9 to TRBJ2-1, with no clear D. Germline V CDR1 and CDR2: SEHNR, FQNEAQ (reference sequence). The CDR3 sequence is 14 residues long. V lost 2 bases and J lost 2, with 7 bases in between. The DNA for the CDR3 is TGTGCCAGCAGCTTATCGGTTACCTACAATGAGCAGTTCTTC. Residues: CASSLSVTYNEQFF.

This clonotype is a singleton in its sample. This CDR3 reads CASSIGAGTEAFF. For the CDR3, the DNA is TGTGCCAGCAGTATAGGGGCGGGGACTGAAGCTTTCTTT. The chain joins TRBV27 to TRBJ1-1, with D perhaps matching TRBD1 (5 bases). The V end was cut by 5 bases, the J end by 5 bases, with 12 bases between. This CDR3 has 13 amino acids. The germline V gene encodes CDR1 MNHEY and CDR2 SMNVEV (reference sequence).

This CDR3 is CASSGENTGELFF. CDR3 bases: TGCGCCAGCTCCGGGGAGAACACCGGGGAGCTGTTTTTT. The chain employs TRBV5-1 and TRBJ2-2; tentative D call: TRBD2 (5 bases). The CDR3 runs to 13 residues. Per germline, CDR1 SGHRS and CDR2 YFSETQ. V lost 7 bases to trimming and J lost 1 base, with 8 bases between them.

The rearrangement joins TRBV19 to TRBJ2-7; D perhaps matches TRBD2 (5 bases). Germline V CDR1 and CDR2: LNHDA, SQIVND (reference sequence). Trimming pared 5 bases from V and 1 base from J, leaving 9 bases between. This CDR3 contains 13 residues. CDR3 DNA: TGTGCCAGTAGTGCGGGCGCGTCCTACGAGCAGTACTTC. Residues: CASSAGASYEQYF.

The J gene is TRBJ1-1, the V gene TRBV7-6, with D maybe TRBD1 (5 bases). This CDR3 has 15 residues. Trimming removed 5 bases from V and 4 bases from J, with 17 bases in between. CDR1 is SGHVS, CDR2 FNYEAQ, per germline. CDR3 residues: CASSPEAGSGTEAFF. The CDR3 DNA follows: TGTGCCAGCAGCCCGGAGGCAGGGTCGGGCACTGAAGCTTTCTTT. The variable domain in full, completed from reference TRBV7-6 and TRBJ1-1, reads GAGVSQSPRYKVTKRGQDVALRCDPISGHVSLYWYRQALGQGPEFLTYFNYEAQQDKSGLPNDRFSAERPEGSISTLTIQRTEQRDSAMYRCASSPEAGSGTEAFFGQGTRLTVV.

V and J are TRBV12-3 or TRBV12-4 and TRBJ1-4; D gene unclear. The CDR3 totals 13 residues. V was trimmed by 7 bases and J by 8 bases, leaving 14 bases between them. The CDR3 nucleotides read TGTGCCAGCACCCCCCACCTCGGGGAAAAACTGTTTTTT. This encodes CASTPHLGEKLFF.

This clonotype was counted a single time. The V gene is TRBV15, the J gene TRBJ2-3; no reliable D call. Trimming left V 0 bases short and J 2 bases short, with 12 bases between. Germline V lookup: CDR1 LNHNV, CDR2 YYDKDF (reference sequence). This CDR3 is 16 amino acids long. The CDR3 region is CATSREISNPTDTQYF. The CDR3 DNA is TGTGCCACCAGCAGAGAGATCTCGAATCCCACAGATACGCAGTATTTT.

The chain employs TRBV2 and TRBJ1-1, with TRBD1 as a possible D gene (5 bases). V was clipped by 8 bases and J by 0 bases, with 22 bases between them. This CDR3 has 17 amino acids. Per the germline V gene, CDR1 is SNHLY and CDR2 is FYNNEI. CDR3 amino acids: CASDQGTPGRLNTEAFF. CDR3 sequence (DNA): TGTGCCAGCGATCAAGGGACTCCGGGCCGTTTGAACACTGAAGCTTTCTTT.

The V and J genes are TRBV28 and TRBJ2-1; TRBD2 agrees at 8 bases. The CDR3 consists of 14 residues. Germline CDR1 MDHEN, CDR2 SYDVKM. With V trimmed by 6 bases and J by 7 bases, 8 bases remained unmatched. CDR3 nucleotide sequence: TGTGCCAGCAGCCACGGACTAGCTAAAAATGAGCAGTTCTTC. Its translation: CASSHGLAKNEQFF.

The chain has TRBV3-1 and TRBJ2-3; tentatively, D is TRBD2 (6 bases). The CDR3 contains 18 residues. In germline, CDR1 is LGHDT, CDR2 YNNKEL (reference sequence). V lost 0 bases and J lost 0, with 16 bases in between. Written as DNA, the CDR3 is TGTGCCAGCAGCCAAGAAGAGGAAGGTAGCGGAAGCACAGATACGCAGTATTTT. Protein sequence: CASSQEEEGSGSTDTQYF.

V usage is TRBV6-5 and J usage is TRBJ2-2; D gene ambiguous. Trimming pared 8 bases from V and 1 base from J, leaving 8 bases between. Per germline, CDR1 MNHEY and CDR2 SVGAGI. CDR3 length: 13 amino acids. CDR3 coding DNA: TGTGCCAGCTCGCTGGTGAACACCGGGGAGCTGTTTTTT. Translated: CASSLVNTGELFF.

The rearrangement joins TRBV29-1 to TRBJ2-1, with 15 bases fitting TRBD2. The CDR3 covers 19 residues. Germline CDR1 and CDR2: SQVTM and ANQGSEA. V lost 4 bases to trimming and J lost 7 bases; unmatched junction nucleotides: 17. CDR3 nucleotides: TGCAGCGTTGTTGGTGTGACAGGACTAGCGGGAGGGGTTGGGAATGAGCAGTTCTTC. Protein sequence: CSVVGVTGLAGGVGNEQFF.

The V call is TRBV4-1, the J call TRBJ2-7; 7 positions agree with TRBD2. Germline assignment: CDR1 MGHRA and CDR2 YSYEKL. Trimming removed 0 bases from V and 2 bases from J; junction bases left unmatched: 4. The CDR3 consists of 15 residues. The chain's CDR3 is CASSQDRGGTYEQYF. Here the CDR3 DNA reads TGCGCCAGCAGCCAAGATCGCGGGGGTACCTACGAGCAGTACTTC.